The rows below give T cell receptor beta chains drawn from one sample of a study of T-cell reconstitution after alpha-beta-depleted transplantation in children. TCRdb re-analysed the PCR reads in MiXCR, keeping a single row per CDR3 protein. The sample consists of about 870,000 distinct CDR3 sequences, about 16% of them appearing once. Sequenced material: PBMCs, mostly from graft donor cells, taken 360 days after TCRalphabeta/CD19-depleted stem cell transplant. These TCRs come from a male patient younger than 18 who had a stem cell transplant for acute lymphoblastic leukemia, so the T cells may come from the graft donor. The CDR3 runs from the conserved cysteine through the conserved F or W. D genes are given only for firm matches. Clone size is stated in some rows and not others, as once, few, many or a class when expanded.

v_call	clone_size	j_call	d_call	cdr3_aa	cdr3_nt
TRBV12-3/TRBV12-4	many	TRBJ2-3	NA	CASSPALAQYF	TGTGCCAGCAGTCCCGCTTTGGCGCAGTATTTT
TRBV5-1	few	TRBJ1-1	NA	CASSLPRQSSNTEAFF	TGCGCCAGCAGTTTACCCCGACAGTCTAGCAACACTGAAGCTTTCTTT
TRBV20-1	few	TRBJ2-3	TRBD1	CSAMDRVSYF	TGCAGTGCAATGGACAGGGTATCGTATTTT
TRBV29-1	few	TRBJ1-2	TRBD1	CSAPGPGGRGYTF	TGCAGCGCCCCCGGGCCAGGGGGTCGTGGCTACACCTTC
TRBV7-9	few	TRBJ1-4	NA	CASSLNGGTNEKLFF	TGTGCCAGCAGCTTAAATGGCGGAACTAATGAAAAACTGTTTTTT
TRBV12-3/TRBV12-4	once	TRBJ1-5	TRBD1	CASSLAWRDSHSNQPQHF	TGTGCCAGCAGTTTAGCTTGGAGGGACAGCCATAGCAATCAGCCCCAGCATTTT
TRBV4-2	few	TRBJ2-1	TRBD2	CASSQPSGRVLYNEQFF	TGTGCCAGCAGCCAGCCAAGCGGGAGAGTCTTATACAATGAGCAGTTCTTC
TRBV5-1	many	TRBJ2-7	TRBD2	CASSLRTSGRYEQYF	TGTGCCAGCAGCTTAAGGACTAGCGGGAGGTACGAGCAGTACTTC
TRBV18	few	TRBJ2-7	NA	CASSPDREGQYF	TGTGCCAGCTCACCAGACAGGGAGGGGCAGTACTTC
TRBV29-1	few	TRBJ2-5	NA	CSVEHREVTQYF	TGCAGCGTTGAACACAGGGAGGTGACCCAGTACTTC
TRBV20-1	NA	TRBJ2-7	NA	CSAAPRGGGGYEQYF	TGCAGTGCTGCCCCTCGAGGAGGGGGCGGTTACGAGCAGTACTTC
TRBV15	few	TRBJ2-1	TRBD2	CATSMILAAPGNEQFF	TGTGCCACCAGCATGATACTAGCGGCACCGGGGAATGAGCAGTTCTTC
TRBV7-6	NA	TRBJ2-2	TRBD1	CASSLGQGSGELFF	TGTGCCAGCAGCTTAGGACAGGGGTCCGGGGAGCTGTTTTTT
TRBV4-2	NA	TRBJ2-7	NA	CASSLPVGSRYEQYF	TGTGCCAGCAGCCTACCTGTTGGGAGTAGGTACGAGCAGTACTTC
TRBV5-1	NA	TRBJ1-6	NA	CASSLYGGSPLHF	TGCGCCAGCAGCTTGTATGGAGGATCACCCCTCCACTTT
TRBV7-9	few	TRBJ2-7	NA	CASSLGSSGGSDYEQYF	TGTGCCAGCAGCTTAGGATCTTCGGGGGGCTCCGACTACGAGCAGTACTTC
TRBV12-3/TRBV12-4	NA	TRBJ2-3	NA	CASSPGAGDTQYF	TGTGCCAGCAGCCCAGGGGCGGGAGATACGCAGTATTTT
TRBV4-1	NA	TRBJ2-1	TRBD2	CASSQDPGLPYNEQFF	TGCGCCAGCAGCCAAGATCCGGGACTACCTTACAATGAGCAGTTCTTC
TRBV16	NA	TRBJ1-5	NA	CASSQSANQPQHF	TGTGCCAGCAGCCAATCCGCCAATCAGCCCCAGCATTTT
TRBV5-1	many	TRBJ2-2	NA	CASSLVVGRSGELFF	TGCGCCAGCAGCTTGGTTGTCGGGAGAAGCGGGGAGCTGTTTTTT
TRBV19	NA	TRBJ2-2	NA	CASRDWDLGGGELFF	TGTGCCAGTAGGGACTGGGACCTCGGTGGCGGGGAGCTGTTTTTT
TRBV5-1	many	TRBJ2-3	NA	CASSLDPGGTDTQYF	TGCGCCAGCAGCTTGGACCCTGGAGGCACAGATACGCAGTATTTT
TRBV7-3	NA	TRBJ2-5	NA	CASSLTGGGLQETQYF	TGTGCCAGCAGCTTAACGGGAGGGGGTCTCCAAGAGACCCAGTACTTC
TRBV5-6	many	TRBJ2-2	NA	CASSLTRGEWTGELFF	TGTGCCAGCAGCCTCACGAGGGGGGAATGGACCGGGGAGCTGTTTTTT
TRBV3-1	many	TRBJ2-3	TRBD2	CASSQTSGSADTQYF	TGTGCCAGCAGCCAGACTAGCGGGAGCGCAGATACGCAGTATTTT
TRBV2	few	TRBJ2-1	NA	CASSRDVGGSYNEQFF	TGTGCCAGCAGTAGAGATGTGGGAGGCTCCTACAATGAGCAGTTCTTC
TRBV5-6	NA	TRBJ2-5	NA	CASSFQAETQYF	TGTGCCAGCAGCTTCCAGGCGGAGACCCAGTACTTC
TRBV29-1	NA	TRBJ2-5	TRBD1	CSVGRQGVRETQYF	TGCAGCGTTGGGCGACAGGGAGTCCGAGAGACCCAGTACTTC
TRBV5-1	many	TRBJ2-2	NA	CASSLETPAGELFF	TGCGCCAGCAGCTTGGAAACCCCGGCCGGGGAGCTGTTTTTT
TRBV10-3	few	TRBJ2-4	NA	CAISATTRGGAKNIQYF	TGTGCCATCAGTGCTACGACTAGGGGGGGAGCCAAAAACATTCAGTACTTC
TRBV20-1	few	TRBJ2-1	NA	CSAYSGFNHNEQFF	TGCAGTGCTTATAGCGGTTTCAACCACAATGAGCAGTTCTTC